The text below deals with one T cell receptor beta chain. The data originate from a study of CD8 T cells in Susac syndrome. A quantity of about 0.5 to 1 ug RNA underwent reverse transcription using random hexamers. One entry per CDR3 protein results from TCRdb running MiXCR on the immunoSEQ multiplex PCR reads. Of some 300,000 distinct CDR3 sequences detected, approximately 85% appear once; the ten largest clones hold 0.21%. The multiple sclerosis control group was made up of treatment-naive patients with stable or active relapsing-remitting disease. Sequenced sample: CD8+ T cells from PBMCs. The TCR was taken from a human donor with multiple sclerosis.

This CDR3 is CASGQGRIETQYF. CDR3 nucleotide sequence: TGTGCCAGCGGGCAGGGGCGTATCGAGACCCAGTACTTC. This sequence joins TRBV12-3 or TRBV12-4 and TRBJ2-5; D perhaps matches TRBD1 (6 bases). The CDR3 spans 13 residues. V was cut by 8 bases and J by 5 bases, with 15 bases left in between.